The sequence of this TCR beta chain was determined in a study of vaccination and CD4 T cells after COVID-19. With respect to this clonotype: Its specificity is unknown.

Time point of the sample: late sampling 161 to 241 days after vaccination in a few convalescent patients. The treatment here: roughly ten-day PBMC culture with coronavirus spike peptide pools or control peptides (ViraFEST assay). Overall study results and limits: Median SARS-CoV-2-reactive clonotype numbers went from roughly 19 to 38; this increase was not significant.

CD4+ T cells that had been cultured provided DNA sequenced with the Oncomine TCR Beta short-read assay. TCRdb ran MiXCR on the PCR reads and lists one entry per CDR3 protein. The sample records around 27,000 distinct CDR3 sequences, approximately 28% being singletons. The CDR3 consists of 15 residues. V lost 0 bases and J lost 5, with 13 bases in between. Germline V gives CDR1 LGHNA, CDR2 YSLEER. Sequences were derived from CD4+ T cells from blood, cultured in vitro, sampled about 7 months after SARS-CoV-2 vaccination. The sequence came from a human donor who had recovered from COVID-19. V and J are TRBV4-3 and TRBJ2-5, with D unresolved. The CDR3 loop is CASSQDSGISETQYF. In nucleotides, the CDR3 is TGCGCCAGCAGCCAAGATTCCGGCATAAGTGAGACCCAGTACTTC.